This TCR beta chain was profiled in a study of T cell responses to AZD1222 COVID-19 vaccine. TCRdb's copy holds only in-frame clones and misses some; the assay was immunoSEQ multiplex PCR. The sample lists 26,000 or so clones; roughly 90% were seen once. About this clone itself: What it binds is unknown.

Study-wide results and limits: Females made up more of the donors, who were largely white British, and clonal diversity may have come out too low. When two AZD1222 doses had been given, Spike-specific TCR breadth and depth rose.

The receptor comes from an adult who received the AZD1222 COVID-19 vaccine. The sample here was peripheral blood, taken 28 days after the second AZD1222 dose.

The CDR3 protein is CASSNGGALTMNTEAFF. The DNA of the CDR3 is TGTGCCAGTAGTAACGGGGGAGCCCTAACAATGAACACTGAAGCTTTCTTT. V and J are TRBV19 and TRBJ1-1, with a tentative D call TRBD1 (5 bases). Germline V gives CDR1 LNHDA, CDR2 SQIVND (reference sequence). V shed 4 bases and J shed 0 bases, with 18 bases lying between them. The CDR3 runs 17 residues.